What follows describes a single TCR beta chain. Assay: immunoSEQ multiplex PCR; the TCRdb copy retains only in-frame clones and omits some. The data show approximately 280,000 clones, approximately 84% seen once. The CDR3 is 15 amino acids. Germline CDR1 is SGHDT and CDR2 is YYEEEE. V shed 0 bases, J shed 5 bases, and the junction held 3 bases outside the gene matches. This sample is part of a study of blood T cell repertoires in COVID-19. Input material: peripheral blood. The rearrangement uses TRBV5-6 and TRBJ2-2; 8 bases map to TRBD1. This receptor was identified in a woman aged 30 to 39 who had recovered from COVID-19. The CDR3 DNA follows: TGTGCCAGCAGCTTGGGGACAGGGAGGACCGGGGAGCTGTTTTTT. Translating it yields CASSLGTGRTGELFF. Full variable domain (rest looked up from reference TRBV5-6 and TRBJ2-2): DAGVTQSPTHLIKTRGQQVTLRCSPKSGHDTVSWYQQALGQGPQFIFQYYEEEERQRGNFPDRFSGHQFPNYSSELNVNALLLGDSALYLCASSLGTGRTGELFFGEGSRLTVL.